This T cell receptor beta chain derives from a study of OX40 agonist ivuxolimab in advanced cancers. Study overall: Recorded diagnoses for dose-escalation patients were hepatocellular carcinoma, melanoma, renal cell or head and neck cancer. Notes on the study in general: Expanded clones belonging to CD8+ T cells outnumbered, on average, those of CD4+.

Comments on this clone: The antigen remains unidentified.

The CDR3 length is 14 residues. Germline CDR1 and CDR2: SQVTM and ANQGSEA. Generated by immunoSEQ multiplex PCR, the TCRdb table keeps only in-frame clones and is missing some. The sample lists over 55,000 clones, more than 75% seen once, with 8.2% in the top ten. Autoimmune disease history or systemic immunosuppression excluded patients. The sequence was collected from an adult with an advanced solid tumor such as melanoma, head and neck, liver or kidney cancer. Sequenced material: CD4+ or CD8+ T cells sorted from blood, taken in a trial of the OX40 agonist ivuxolimab. V usage is TRBV29-1 and J usage is TRBJ1-5, with D possibly matching TRBD1 (6 bases). CDR3 residues: CNGLSGHLNQPQHF. CDR3 bases: TGCAACGGATTATCGGGACACTTGAATCAGCCCCAGCATTTT.